A single T cell receptor beta chain is shown here with its context. No antigen is known for it. CDR1 and CDR2 from the germline V gene are SGHVS and FQNEAQ. CDR3 size: 15 residues. V was pared by 7 bases and J by 7 bases, with 12 bases of the junction left unmatched. This entry belongs to a study of response to subunit inactivated influenza vaccine. TCRdb processed the RT-PCR reads anew with MiXCR; each CDR3 protein has one entry. The sample holds about 620,000 distinct CDR3 sequences, about 12% seen once. Study-wide findings and caveats: With each seasonal influenza vaccination, the authors suggested, few new T cells are recruited.

This clonotype was sampled from a man aged 50-60 years who received an inactivated influenza vaccine. Sequenced material: PBMCs from blood, taken on the day of vaccination. The V and J genes are TRBV7-8 and TRBJ1-4, with 7 nucleotides matching TRBD1. CDR3 DNA: TGTGCCAGCATCCGGGACAGAACATGGCCTGAAAAACTGTTTTTT. Translation gives CASIRDRTWPEKLFF.